Only a few counts were recorded for the clone carrying this T cell receptor (beta chain). The target antigen is unknown. The same CDR3 arises from other DNA sequences in this sample as well. These data come from a study of cytomegalovirus exposure and HLA in healthy donors. Points from the study as a whole: The number of N-insertions in an Asian-associated ancestry cluster was reportedly below the 666-donor mean in a later analysis. A later analysis showed TCR association rates differing by HLA locus, peaking at DRB1 and lowest at HLA-C. Several top significant clusters appeared, in a later analysis, to be linked to common viral pathogens. Many donors shared some public TCRs, even though most TCR sequences were rare.

Germline CDR1 SEHNR, CDR2 FQNEAQ (reference sequence). CDR3 length: 14 amino acids. V was pared by 1 base and J by 4 bases, with 10 bases between. PCR used 60 Vbeta primers and 13 Jbeta primers. Repertoires were generated with immunoSEQ multiplex PCR, while TCRdb's copy carries only in-frame clones and drops some. The sample yields over 120,000 clones, roughly 10% seen once. The sequenced sample was PBMCs. The J gene is TRBJ1-1, the V gene TRBV7-9; no firm D call. The TCR comes from a man aged 50-60 years in good health and CMV-seronegative. The CDR3 nucleotides are TGTGCCAGCAGCTTAGTTAGAGGGAGCACTGAAGCTTTCTTT. Protein product: CASSLVRGSTEAFF.